One and the same sample provided the 27 T cell receptor beta chains below, sequenced in a study of radiotherapy plus CTLA-4 blockade in lung cancer. TCRdb's table, derived via immunoSEQ multiplex PCR, lists solely in-frame clones and lacks some. This sample has about 80,000 clones; around 78% occur once, and the top ten carry roughly 22%. The material was peripheral blood, obtained from a patient treated with radiotherapy plus ipilimumab. The receptors shown here come from a human donor with non-small cell lung cancer whose response to radiotherapy plus ipilimumab could not be evaluated. Some clones in this sample may be carry-over from other donors' samples.

The chain links TRBV5-1 to TRBJ1-2; D call uncertain. This CDR3 has 13 residues. CDR1 is SGHRS and CDR2 is YFSETQ in the germline V gene. Trimming pared 0 bases from V and 8 bases from J, leaving 11 bases between. The CDR3 protein is CASSLEVGVGYTF. In nucleotides, the CDR3 is TGCGCCAGCAGCTTGGAAGTCGGTGTAGGCTACACCTTC.

V and J are TRBV28 and TRBJ2-3; the match to TRBD1 covers 9 bases. V lost 7 bases, J lost 4 bases, and 6 bases stayed unmatched. CDR1 and CDR2 from the germline V gene are MDHEN and SYDVKM. This CDR3 region has 14 residues. CDR3: CASTGTGRADTQYF. Here the CDR3 DNA reads TGTGCCAGCACCGGGACAGGGAGGGCAGATACGCAGTATTTT.

The chain joins TRBV28 to TRBJ2-1, with 8 bases matching TRBD1. The V gene end was trimmed by 6 bases and the J gene end by 3 bases; junction bases not matched to a gene: 7. The CDR3 sequence is 15 residues long. The germline V gene has CDR1 MDHEN and CDR2 SYDVKM. CDR3 DNA: TGTGCCAGCAGCCGACAGGGGCTGGTCTACAATGAGCAGTTCTTC. Amino acids: CASSRQGLVYNEQFF.

The rearrangement uses TRBV7-2 and TRBJ2-6; perhaps TRBD1 as D (5 bases). CDR3 length equals 15 residues. Germline V CDR1 and CDR2: SGHTA, FQGNSA. Deletions cut 2 bases from V and 2 bases from J, with 7 bases between. The CDR3: CASSLQGPGANVLTF. For the CDR3, the DNA is TGTGCCAGCAGCTTACAGGGTCCTGGGGCCAACGTCCTGACTTTC.

This chain connects TRBV7-3 to TRBJ1-2; 8 bases fit TRBD1. The CDR3 has 13 amino acids. Per the germline V gene, CDR1 is SGHTA and CDR2 is FQGTGA. The trim removed 5 bases at V and 11 bases at J, leaving 10 bases unmatched. This CDR3 is CASSPGQARRYTF. Here the CDR3 DNA reads TGTGCCAGCAGCCCGGGACAGGCTCGGCGGTACACCTTC.

This rearrangement joins TRBV11-2 to TRBJ2-2, with TRBD2 matching over 8 bases. CDR1 is SGHAT, CDR2 FQNNGV, per germline. After removal of 5 bases from V and 5 bases from J, the junction contained 10 bases not matched to a gene. The length of the CDR3 is 16 residues. CDR3 nucleotide sequence: TGTGCCAGCAGCCCGGGGGGGCGGGGGCGAACCGGGGAGCTGTTTTTT. The encoded protein is CASSPGGRGRTGELFF.

This clone has more than one count but fewer than ten. The chain carries TRBV19 and TRBJ2-5; 8 nucleotides line up with TRBD1. V shed 9 bases, J shed 4 bases, and the junction held 7 bases outside the gene matches. The CDR3 spans 13 residues. The germline CDR1 and CDR2 sequences are LNHDA and SQIVND (reference sequence). The CDR3 reads CASRTGSGETQYF. The CDR3 DNA follows: TGTGCCAGCAGGACAGGGTCAGGAGAGACCCAGTACTTC.

The chain is built from TRBV18 and TRBJ1-3; D is possibly TRBD1 (6 bases). Per the germline V gene, CDR1 is KGHSH and CDR2 is LQKENI. The CDR3 runs 16 residues. Trimming cost V 3 bases and J 0 bases, with 12 bases left between them. CDR3 nucleotide sequence: TGTGCCAGCTCACCGCCGAACAGGGACTCTGGAAACACCATATATTTT. Its translation is CASSPPNRDSGNTIYF.

The chain has TRBV4-1 and TRBJ2-7; a possible D gene is TRBD1 (6 bases). Trimming took off 5 bases at V and 6 bases at J, with 23 bases between the two ends. Germline values: CDR1 MGHRA, CDR2 YSYEKL. This CDR3 contains 16 residues. CDR3 protein: CASSSLTGKDYGEQYF. The CDR3 DNA reads TGCGCCAGCAGCTCCCTAACAGGGAAAGACTACGGCGAGCAGTACTTC.

The genes are TRBV4-2 and TRBJ2-3, with 12 bases matching TRBD2. The length of the CDR3 is 18 residues. Germline CDR1 is LGHNA and CDR2 is YNFKEQ. Trimming at V came to 8 bases and at J to 2 bases, leaving 14 bases not matched to a gene. CDR3 loop: CASAHGASGGDYTDTQYF. DNA for the CDR3: TGTGCCAGCGCCCACGGGGCTAGCGGGGGGGACTACACAGATACGCAGTATTTT.

The chain is built from TRBV18 and TRBJ1-5, with D maybe TRBD1 (5 bases). From germline, CDR1 is KGHSH and CDR2 LQKENI. V was trimmed by 0 bases and J by 4 bases, leaving 10 bases between them. This CDR3 region has 15 residues. This chain's CDR3 is CASSPPGTGNQPQHF. The CDR3 DNA reads as TGTGCCAGCTCACCACCGGGAACAGGTAATCAGCCCCAGCATTTT.

The J gene is TRBJ2-3, the V gene TRBV9; TRBD2 is a possible D gene (5 bases). The CDR3 extends over 14 amino acids. The germline CDR1 and CDR2 sequences are SGDLS and YYNGEE. Trimming left V 4 bases short and J 2 bases short, with 11 bases between. In DNA, the CDR3 is TGTGCCAGCAGCCCCGAGGGCTACACAGATACGCAGTATTTT. Amino acid sequence: CASSPEGYTDTQYF.

The chain carries TRBV19 and TRBJ2-5, with D possibly being TRBD1 (5 bases). Germline-derived CDR1 and CDR2 are LNHDA and SQIVND (reference sequence). Trimming shortened V by 3 bases and J by 3 bases, and 8 bases separated the two germline ends. The CDR3 loop spans 13 amino acids. In nucleotides, the CDR3 is TGTGCCAGTAGTATTGGCAGGGAAGAGACCCAGTACTTC. Translation gives CASSIGREETQYF.

The rearrangement joins TRBV5-4 to TRBJ2-7; 9 nucleotides match TRBD1. The CDR3 sequence is 13 residues long. Germline V gene data show CDR1 as SGHNT and CDR2 as YYREEE (reference sequence). V was clipped by 3 bases and J by 7 bases; unmatched bases: 5. This chain's CDR3 is CASSSGTGREQYF. The DNA of the CDR3 is TGTGCCAGCAGCTCAGGGACAGGGAGGGAGCAGTACTTC.

The table lists this clone with a count of one. V gene TRBV15 combines with J gene TRBJ1-3, with a tentative D call TRBD1 (5 bases). The CDR3 is made up of 17 amino acids. Germline V CDR1 and CDR2: LNHNV, YYDKDF (reference sequence). V lost 1 base to trimming and J lost 0 bases, with 13 bases between them. CDR3 region: CATSRAGRAGSGNTIYF. CDR3 bases: TGTGCCACCAGCAGAGCAGGGCGTGCCGGCTCTGGAAACACCATATATTTT.

The chain joins TRBV6-1 to TRBJ1-3; 9 nucleotides line up with TRBD1. CDR1 is MNHNS and CDR2 is SASEGT in the germline V gene. V was pared by 3 bases and J by 3 bases, with 15 bases of the junction left unmatched. The CDR3 spans 19 residues. The CDR3 nucleotides are TGTGCCAGCAGTGACGGACAGGGCAACAGGGGGCCTTTTGGAAACACCATATATTTT. Its translation: CASSDGQGNRGPFGNTIYF.

This clone was found a few times. This sequence joins TRBV10-3 and TRBJ1-4; D unresolved. Germline CDR1 reads ENHRY; CDR2 reads SYGVKD. This CDR3 is built from 18 residues. V lost 0 bases to trimming and J lost 0 bases, with 14 bases between them. CDR3 DNA: TGTGCCATCAGTGAGTCGTACTTCCAGACTGCAACTAATGAAAAACTGTTTTTT. Translating gives CAISESYFQTATNEKLFF.

The rearrangement links TRBV28 to TRBJ1-4, with TRBD1 identical over 9 bases. In germline, CDR1 is MDHEN, CDR2 SYDVKM. There are 15 residues in the CDR3. The V gene end was trimmed by 2 bases and the J gene end by 8 bases; junction bases not matched to a gene: 6. The CDR3 sequence is CASSLAQGASEKLFF. In nucleotides, the CDR3 is TGTGCCAGCAGTTTAGCACAGGGGGCAAGCGAAAAACTGTTTTTT.

CDR3 DNA: TGTGCCAGCAGAACCGTGACGGAGAGAGCTTTCTTT. Translation gives CASRTVTERAFF. The J gene is TRBJ1-1, the V gene TRBV7-8; D ambiguous. Trimming took off 6 bases at V and 10 bases at J, with 15 bases between the two ends. Germline CDR1 is SGHVS and CDR2 is FQNEAQ. CDR3 size: 12 residues.

This sequence joins TRBV7-8 and TRBJ1-1; unclear D gene. Germline values: CDR1 SGHVS, CDR2 FQNEAQ. This CDR3 spans 14 amino acids. V was trimmed by 5 bases and J by 5 bases, leaving 15 bases between them. This CDR3 is CASSHNLPGTEAFF. The CDR3 DNA reads TGTGCCAGCAGCCACAACCTCCCAGGAACTGAAGCTTTCTTT.

This chain joins TRBV7-2 and TRBJ2-7; no clear D. V was shortened by 0 bases and J by 0 bases, with 3 bases between the two germline ends. Germline V CDR1 and CDR2: SGHTA, FQGNSA. There are 13 residues in the CDR3. CDR3 sequence reads: CASSLASSYEQYF. The CDR3 DNA reads TGTGCCAGCAGCTTAGCGAGCTCCTACGAGCAGTACTTC.

This clone was found a few times. The V and J genes are TRBV19 and TRBJ2-7; the match to TRBD1 covers 7 bases. The CDR3 extends over 13 amino acids. Germline V gives CDR1 LNHDA, CDR2 SQIVND (reference sequence). Trimming took 5 bases from V and 5 from J; bases not matched to a gene: 6. The CDR3 sequence is CASSVQGSHEQYF. The CDR3 coding sequence is TGTGCCAGTAGTGTACAGGGGTCCCACGAGCAGTACTTC.

The chain employs TRBV6-1 and TRBJ1-1, with D possibly matching TRBD1 (6 bases). Germline V lookup: CDR1 MNHNS, CDR2 SASEGT. The ends were cut back, 8 bases at V and 4 bases at J, with 17 bases in the middle. There are 14 residues in the CDR3. DNA of the CDR3: TGTGCCAGCCTCGTTCCAGGGGCGGGCACTGAAGCTTTCTTT. Translated, it gives CASLVPGAGTEAFF.

The chain couples TRBV7-2 to TRBJ2-5; 9 bases align to TRBD2. Germline V gives CDR1 SGHTA, CDR2 FQGNSA. V lost 1 base and J lost 5; bases outside the gene matches: 11. The CDR3 is made up of 17 amino acids. This CDR3 is CASSLVAGGPLVETQYF. As DNA, the CDR3 is TGTGCCAGCAGCTTAGTGGCGGGGGGGCCCTTGGTGGAGACCCAGTACTTC. The complete variable domain, with remaining parts taken from reference TRBV7-2 and TRBJ2-5, reads GAGVSQSPSNKVTEKGKDVELRCDPISGHTALYWYRQSLGQGLEFLIYFQGNSAPDKSGLPSDRFSAERTGGSVSTLTIQRTQQEDSAVYLCASSLVAGGPLVETQYFGPGTRLLVL.

The chain couples TRBV7-9 to TRBJ2-2; TRBD1 agrees at 9 bases. Germline-derived CDR1 and CDR2 are SEHNR and FQNEAQ (reference sequence). The V gene end was trimmed by 5 bases and the J gene end by 1 base; junction bases not matched to a gene: 2. The CDR3 is made up of 15 amino acids. CDR3 DNA sequence: TGTGCCAGCAGCAAGGGACAGGGGAACACCGGGGAGCTGTTTTTT. This codes for CASSKGQGNTGELFF.

A note on this clone: At one end the junction does not follow the germline gene, possibly because of a read error. The chain recombines TRBV10-3 with TRBJ2-1; 7 bases map to TRBD1. The CDR3 is 15 amino acids. Germline V CDR1 and CDR2: ENHRY, SYGVKD. The CDR3 coding sequence is TGTACCATCAGTGAGTCGTGGGACAGAGTGAATGAGCAGTTCTTC. Its translation is CTISESWDRVNEQFF.

The CDR3 DNA reads as TGTGCCAGCAGTTACGGATCTGGAGGGAACACTGAAGCTTTCTTT. Residues: CASSYGSGGNTEAFF. The chain uses TRBV6-5 and TRBJ1-1; no definite D call. This CDR3 has 15 amino acids. Trimming removed 2 bases from V and 1 base from J, with 11 bases in between. CDR1 and CDR2 (germline): MNHEY, SVGAGI.